This is a list of T cell receptor beta chains from one sample in a study of T cells in Graves' hyperthyroidism and ophthalmopathy. MiXCR, applied by TCRdb to the multiplex PCR reads, yields one record per CDR3 protein. Of hundreds of thousands of distinct CDR3 sequences in the sample, around 15% were seen once. Sequencing was performed on blood. The receptors here all came from a woman aged 18-29 years with Graves' hyperthyroidism. Each CDR3 is given with its conserved first and last residue. A D gene is named only where the DNA matches it firmly. Clone size is given for some rows only: seen once, a few or many times, or a class if the clone is expanded.

D gene	J gene	clone size	V gene	CDR3 protein	CDR3 DNA
-	TRBJ2-5	many	TRBV9	CASNQGGRWETQYF	TGTGCCAGCAACCAAGGGGGGCGATGGGAGACCCAGTACTTC
TRBD1	TRBJ1-4	-	TRBV6-1	CASSGGGGSTNEKLFF	TGTGCCAGCAGTGGAGGGGGCGGGTCAACTAATGAAAAACTGTTTTTT
TRBD2	TRBJ2-7	many	TRBV3-1	CASSHMTSGRVYEQYF	TGTGCCAGCAGCCATATGACTAGCGGGAGGGTATACGAGCAGTACTTC
-	TRBJ2-5	-	TRBV29-1	CSVGAAMAQETQYF	TGCAGCGTCGGGGCGGCTATGGCCCAAGAGACCCAGTACTTC
TRBD2	TRBJ2-7	few	TRBV7-9	CASSLKREGPYEQYF	TGTGCCAGCAGCTTAAAGCGGGAGGGCCCCTACGAGCAGTACTTC
-	TRBJ1-5	few	TRBV9	CASSVTGTGQPQHF	TGTGCCAGCAGCGTAACGGGTACGGGTCAGCCCCAGCATTTT
TRBD2	TRBJ2-3	many	TRBV3-1	CASSRQLAGSTDTQYF	TGTGCCAGCAGCCGCCAACTAGCGGGAAGCACAGATACGCAGTATTTT
-	TRBJ2-7	many	TRBV24-1	CATSDSDSSYEQYF	TGTGCCACCAGTGATTCCGACAGCTCCTACGAGCAGTACTTC
-	TRBJ2-1	many	TRBV20-1	CSYQNSGGYNEQFF	TGCAGTTACCAGAATAGTGGGGGATACAATGAGCAGTTCTTC
TRBD1	TRBJ2-7	-	TRBV28	CASSTGSPYEQYF	TGTGCCAGTTCGACAGGGAGCCCCTACGAGCAGTACTTC
TRBD2	TRBJ2-3	many	TRBV20-1	CSAFSPGLAADTQYF	TGCAGTGCCTTCTCTCCGGGACTAGCGGCAGATACGCAGTATTTT
TRBD2	TRBJ2-5	many	TRBV10-3	CAIQREFKETQYF	TGTGCCATCCAGCGGGAGTTCAAAGAGACCCAGTACTTC
-	TRBJ1-3	many	TRBV30	CACVIVGGNTIYF	TGTGCCTGTGTAATAGTCGGCGGAAACACCATATATTTT
TRBD2	TRBJ2-7	many	TRBV6-2/TRBV6-3	CASSSPGLAGERRYEQYF	TGTGCCAGCAGTTCACCGGGACTAGCGGGAGAGAGGCGCTACGAGCAGTACTTC
-	TRBJ1-2	-	TRBV9	CASSVEQGYGYTF	TGTGCCAGCAGCGTAGAACAAGGTTATGGCTACACCTTC
TRBD1	TRBJ2-5	-	TRBV27	CASSHSGQGAGETQYF	TGTGCCAGCAGTCACTCGGGACAGGGGGCTGGAGAGACCCAGTACTTC
-	TRBJ2-7	many	TRBV28	CASSLSGSSYEQYF	TGTGCCAGCAGTTTATCCGGGAGCTCCTACGAGCAGTACTTC
-	TRBJ1-1	many	TRBV11-3	CASSLVGRMNTEAFF	TGTGCCAGCAGCTTAGTTGGGAGGATGAACACTGAAGCTTTCTTT
-	TRBJ1-4	-	TRBV10-3	CAIKAGDGTNEKLFF	TGTGCCATCAAGGCGGGTGACGGCACTAATGAAAAACTGTTTTTT
-	TRBJ2-1	many	TRBV20-1	CSARDMILTQQFF	TGCAGTGCTAGGGACATGATACTAACACAGCAGTTCTTC